These T cell receptor beta chains were read from a single sample in a study of cytomegalovirus exposure and HLA in healthy donors. Libraries were prepared by immunoSEQ multiplex PCR; TCRdb keeps only in-frame clonotypes and omits some of them. The sample shows 110,000 or so clones, 77% of them seen only once. Source material: PBMCs. These receptors came from a man aged 18 to 30 in good health and CMV-seropositive. Each CDR3 is given with its conserved first and last residue. The D gene is left open where the match is weak. The size entry is marked missing in some rows and otherwise reads once, few, many or a size class.

j_call: TRBJ2-7
v_call: TRBV9
clone_size: -
d_call: TRBD2
cdr3_nt: TGTGCCAGCAGCGTAGCTAGCGGGGGTCTGAACTACGAGCAGTACTTC
cdr3_aa: CASSVASGGLNYEQYF

j_call: TRBJ2-1
v_call: TRBV6-5
clone_size: -
d_call: TRBD2
cdr3_nt: TGTGCCAGCAGCGAGCGGGAGGGCCTAGGTGAGCAGTTCTTC
cdr3_aa: CASSEREGLGEQFF

j_call: TRBJ1-1
v_call: TRBV5-1
clone_size: -
d_call: -
cdr3_nt: TGCGCCAGCAGCCTGGCTTCCACTGAAGCTTTCTTT
cdr3_aa: CASSLASTEAFF

j_call: TRBJ1-1
v_call: TRBV5-4
clone_size: -
d_call: TRBD1
cdr3_nt: TGTGCCAGCAGCTTGGCGACAGGGGGGATGAACACTGAAGCTTTCTTT
cdr3_aa: CASSLATGGMNTEAFF

j_call: TRBJ2-2
v_call: TRBV5-4
clone_size: -
d_call: TRBD2
cdr3_nt: TGTGCCAGCAGCTTGGGACTAGCTAACACCGGGGAGCTGTTTTTT
cdr3_aa: CASSLGLANTGELFF

j_call: TRBJ1-5
v_call: TRBV28
clone_size: few
d_call: -
cdr3_nt: TGTGCCAGCAGTTCCCCAGACAGGTACAATCAGCCCCAGCATTTT
cdr3_aa: CASSSPDRYNQPQHF

j_call: TRBJ1-1
v_call: TRBV5-1
clone_size: -
d_call: TRBD1
cdr3_nt: TGCGCCAGCAGCTTGTACCAACAGGGGGCGAACACTGAAGCTTTCTTT
cdr3_aa: CASSLYQQGANTEAFF

j_call: TRBJ1-4
v_call: TRBV5-4
clone_size: -
d_call: -
cdr3_nt: TGTGCCAGCAGCTTTACAGGGCGGGTTGAAAAACTGTTTTTT
cdr3_aa: CASSFTGRVEKLFF

j_call: TRBJ2-7
v_call: TRBV28
clone_size: -
d_call: -
cdr3_nt: TGTGCCAGCAGCCTGACCCAGGCGAGCTCCTACGAGCAGTACTTC
cdr3_aa: CASSLTQASSYEQYF

j_call: TRBJ2-1
v_call: TRBV11-2
clone_size: -
d_call: TRBD2
cdr3_nt: TGTGCCAGCAGCTCAATATTAGCGGGAGGGTATGAGCAGTTCTTC
cdr3_aa: CASSSILAGGYEQFF

j_call: TRBJ2-1
v_call: TRBV5-1
clone_size: -
d_call: TRBD2
cdr3_nt: TGCGCCAGCAGCCCTACTAGCGGGAGGGACAATGAGCAGTTCTTC
cdr3_aa: CASSPTSGRDNEQFF

j_call: TRBJ1-6
v_call: TRBV4-1
clone_size: few
d_call: -
cdr3_nt: TGCGCCAGCAGCCTTAATGAGGGTGTGGGGTTTTCACCCCTCCACTTT
cdr3_aa: CASSLNEGVGFSPLHF

j_call: TRBJ2-7
v_call: TRBV30
clone_size: once
d_call: TRBD2
cdr3_nt: TGTGCCTGGAGTGCCCTAACTAGCGGGGGGGCCAGTGGCGCCTACGAGCAGTACTTC
cdr3_aa: CAWSALTSGGASGAYEQYF

j_call: TRBJ2-2
v_call: TRBV7-9
clone_size: -
d_call: TRBD2
cdr3_nt: TGTGCCAGCAGCCCCGTAGCGGGCTGGAACACCGGGGAGCTGTTTTTT
cdr3_aa: CASSPVAGWNTGELFF

j_call: TRBJ2-3
v_call: TRBV15
clone_size: few
d_call: -
cdr3_nt: TGTGCCACTACCCAGGACACAGATACGCAGTATTTT
cdr3_aa: CATTQDTDTQYF

j_call: TRBJ1-2
v_call: TRBV25-1
clone_size: -
d_call: -
cdr3_nt: TGTGCCAGCCAGAATACGGGGGTCTACTATGGCTACACCTTC
cdr3_aa: CASQNTGVYYGYTF

j_call: TRBJ2-6
v_call: TRBV29-1
clone_size: -
d_call: -
cdr3_nt: TGCAGCGTTGATAAGGGGTATGGGGCCAACGGCCTGACTTTC
cdr3_aa: CSVDKGYGANGLTF

j_call: TRBJ1-2
v_call: TRBV6-1
clone_size: few
d_call: TRBD1
cdr3_nt: TGTGCCAGCAGTTCGACAGGGTATGGCTACACCTTC
cdr3_aa: CASSSTGYGYTF

j_call: TRBJ2-2
v_call: TRBV9
clone_size: -
d_call: -
cdr3_nt: TGTGCCAGCAGCGTAGCAGGCTACGGGGAGCTGTTTTTT
cdr3_aa: CASSVAGYGELFF

j_call: TRBJ2-5
v_call: TRBV5-1
clone_size: -
d_call: -
cdr3_nt: TGCGCCAGCAGCTTGACGGGGTTCCTCCAAGAGACCCAGTACTTC
cdr3_aa: CASSLTGFLQETQYF

j_call: TRBJ2-3
v_call: TRBV19
clone_size: -
d_call: -
cdr3_nt: TGTGCCAGTAGTAAACAGATTGTGTCAGATACGCAGTATTTT
cdr3_aa: CASSKQIVSDTQYF

j_call: TRBJ1-2
v_call: TRBV9
clone_size: -
d_call: -
cdr3_nt: TGTGCCAGCAGCACCCACGGGGGGGGAATTCGGTATGGCTACACCTTC
cdr3_aa: CASSTHGGGIRYGYTF

j_call: TRBJ2-6
v_call: TRBV9
clone_size: -
d_call: -
cdr3_nt: TGTGCCAGCAGCTTAAGCTCTGGGGCCAACGGCCTGACTTTC
cdr3_aa: CASSLSSGANGLTF

j_call: TRBJ2-5
v_call: TRBV5-1
clone_size: -
d_call: TRBD1
cdr3_nt: TGCGCCAGCAGCCCGGAGGGACAGGGCCAAGAGACCCAGTACTTC
cdr3_aa: CASSPEGQGQETQYF

j_call: TRBJ1-1
v_call: TRBV27
clone_size: -
d_call: -
cdr3_nt: TGTGCCAGCAGTTCAGGGGTGAACACTGAAGCTTTCTTT
cdr3_aa: CASSSGVNTEAFF

j_call: TRBJ1-4
v_call: TRBV2
clone_size: -
d_call: -
cdr3_nt: TGTGCCAGCAGTGAACCAGGGTATGAAAAACTGTTTTTT
cdr3_aa: CASSEPGYEKLFF

j_call: TRBJ2-1
v_call: TRBV29-1
clone_size: few
d_call: -
cdr3_nt: TGCAGCGCGTTAGAACCGGGACATTACAATGAGCAGTTCTTC
cdr3_aa: CSALEPGHYNEQFF

j_call: TRBJ1-2
v_call: TRBV28
clone_size: -
d_call: TRBD1
cdr3_nt: TGTGCCAGCCGACGGGGGGCCTATTCAGGGGGCCTATGGTATGGCTACACCTTC
cdr3_aa: CASRRGAYSGGLWYGYTF

j_call: TRBJ1-4
v_call: TRBV10-3
clone_size: -
d_call: -
cdr3_nt: TGTGCCATCAGTGAGTCTTGGCAACAAAATGAAAAACTGTTTTTT
cdr3_aa: CAISESWQQNEKLFF

j_call: TRBJ1-4
v_call: TRBV30
clone_size: -
d_call: -
cdr3_nt: TGTGCCTGGAGTGTAGGTGGGGCTAGGTGGGCTAATGAAAAACTGTTTTTT
cdr3_aa: CAWSVGGARWANEKLFF

j_call: TRBJ2-6
v_call: TRBV6-5
clone_size: -
d_call: TRBD1
cdr3_nt: TGTGCCAGCAGTCGACAGGGCAGTTACAACGTCCTGACTTTC
cdr3_aa: CASSRQGSYNVLTF

j_call: TRBJ2-7
v_call: TRBV2
clone_size: -
d_call: -
cdr3_nt: TGTGCCAGCAGTGATACTAGCTACGAGCAGTACTTC
cdr3_aa: CASSDTSYEQYF

j_call: TRBJ2-7
v_call: TRBV5-1
clone_size: -
d_call: TRBD1
cdr3_nt: TGCGCCAGCAGCGCTTTACCGGGACAGGGGGCTCTCGAGCAGTACTTC
cdr3_aa: CASSALPGQGALEQYF

j_call: TRBJ2-5
v_call: TRBV7-3
clone_size: -
d_call: TRBD2
cdr3_nt: TGTGCCAGCAGCTCCCTAGGGGCGGGAGGAGAGACCCAGTACTTC
cdr3_aa: CASSSLGAGGETQYF

j_call: TRBJ1-2
v_call: TRBV19
clone_size: -
d_call: TRBD1
cdr3_nt: TGTGCCAGTAGTCCCCGGACAGGGGTCTATGGCTACACCTTC
cdr3_aa: CASSPRTGVYGYTF

j_call: TRBJ1-2
v_call: TRBV19
clone_size: -
d_call: -
cdr3_nt: TGTGCCAGTGGCGGGGGCTACTATGGCTACACCTTC
cdr3_aa: CASGGGYYGYTF

j_call: TRBJ1-2
v_call: TRBV19
clone_size: -
d_call: -
cdr3_nt: TGTGCCAGTAACCGACACCAAGTATCTGGCTACACCTTC
cdr3_aa: CASNRHQVSGYTF

j_call: TRBJ2-3
v_call: TRBV11-1
clone_size: -
d_call: TRBD2
cdr3_nt: TGTGCCAGCCGGGGAACTAGCGGGAGCGGAACAGATACGCAGTATTTT
cdr3_aa: CASRGTSGSGTDTQYF

j_call: TRBJ1-3
v_call: TRBV11-2
clone_size: -
d_call: -
cdr3_nt: TGTGCCACCACAACATTCTCTGGAAACACCATATATTTT
cdr3_aa: CATTTFSGNTIYF

j_call: TRBJ2-1
v_call: TRBV5-4
clone_size: once
d_call: -
cdr3_nt: TGTGCCAGCAGCCAAGCGGCGAGCTCCTACAATGAGCAGTTCTTC
cdr3_aa: CASSQAASSYNEQFF

j_call: TRBJ2-7
v_call: TRBV6-1
clone_size: -
d_call: -
cdr3_nt: TGTGCCAGCAGTGCGTTTGGGGCCTCCTACGAGCAGTACTTC
cdr3_aa: CASSAFGASYEQYF

j_call: TRBJ2-5
v_call: TRBV7-2
clone_size: once
d_call: -
cdr3_nt: TGTGCCAGCAGCTTAGACGCAGTGCAAGAGACCCAGTACTTC
cdr3_aa: CASSLDAVQETQYF

j_call: TRBJ1-1
v_call: TRBV5-6
clone_size: -
d_call: -
cdr3_nt: TGTGCCAGCAGCAGCGCGGGGTTTGAGTTCTTT
cdr3_aa: CASSSAGFEFF

j_call: TRBJ1-2
v_call: TRBV19
clone_size: -
d_call: -
cdr3_nt: TGTGCCAGTAGGGATGACAGTTTCTATGGCTACACCTTC
cdr3_aa: CASRDDSFYGYTF

j_call: TRBJ2-5
v_call: TRBV30
clone_size: -
d_call: TRBD2
cdr3_nt: TGTGCCTGGAGTAATCTAGCGGGGGGAGAGACCCAGTACTTC
cdr3_aa: CAWSNLAGGETQYF

j_call: TRBJ1-3
v_call: TRBV5-5
clone_size: few
d_call: TRBD1
cdr3_nt: TGTGCCAGCAGCTTCATACCGGGACAGCCTGTCTCTGGAAACACCATATATTTT
cdr3_aa: CASSFIPGQPVSGNTIYF

j_call: TRBJ1-1
v_call: TRBV7-6
clone_size: -
d_call: -
cdr3_nt: TGTGCCAGCAGCTTAGGAGGGGGGGGAAATGAAGCTTTCTTT
cdr3_aa: CASSLGGGGNEAFF

j_call: TRBJ2-7
v_call: TRBV4-2
clone_size: -
d_call: -
cdr3_nt: TGTGCCAGCAGCCAAGATTTAAGCTTGTGGACTCCCACCTCCTACGAGCAGTACTTC
cdr3_aa: CASSQDLSLWTPTSYEQYF

j_call: TRBJ1-1
v_call: TRBV18
clone_size: -
d_call: -
cdr3_nt: TGTGCCAGCTCACCCCAGAGCGACAGGGAAGCTTTCTTT
cdr3_aa: CASSPQSDREAFF

j_call: TRBJ2-7
v_call: TRBV6-5
clone_size: -
d_call: TRBD2
cdr3_nt: TGTGCCAGCAGTCCTGCGGGGGGACTAACCTACGAGCAGTACTTC
cdr3_aa: CASSPAGGLTYEQYF

j_call: TRBJ2-1
v_call: TRBV15
clone_size: -
d_call: TRBD1
cdr3_nt: TGTGCCACCAGCAATTCGGGACAGGGCCTCTACAATGAGCAGTTCTTC
cdr3_aa: CATSNSGQGLYNEQFF

j_call: TRBJ1-3
v_call: TRBV5-1
clone_size: -
d_call: TRBD1
cdr3_nt: TGCGCCAGCAGCCGGGGACAGCCCGGAAACACCATATATTTT
cdr3_aa: CASSRGQPGNTIYF

j_call: TRBJ2-4
v_call: TRBV19
clone_size: -
d_call: TRBD2
cdr3_nt: TGTGCCAGTAGTATAGGCCAAACGGGACTAGATGGCAAAAACATTCAGTACTTC
cdr3_aa: CASSIGQTGLDGKNIQYF

j_call: TRBJ2-7
v_call: TRBV27
clone_size: -
d_call: TRBD2
cdr3_nt: TGTGCCAGCAGACCCACCTTAAGGGTAGCGGGAGGCCCAGATGCCTACGAGCAGTACTTC
cdr3_aa: CASRPTLRVAGGPDAYEQYF